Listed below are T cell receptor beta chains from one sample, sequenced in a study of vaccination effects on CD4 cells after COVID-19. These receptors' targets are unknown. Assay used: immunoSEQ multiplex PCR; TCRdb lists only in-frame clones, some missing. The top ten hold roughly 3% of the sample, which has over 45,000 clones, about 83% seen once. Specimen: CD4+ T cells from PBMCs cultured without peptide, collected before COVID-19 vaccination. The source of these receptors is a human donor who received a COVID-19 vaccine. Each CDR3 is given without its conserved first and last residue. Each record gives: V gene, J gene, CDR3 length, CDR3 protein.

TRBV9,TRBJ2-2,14,ASSPRGDRNTGELF
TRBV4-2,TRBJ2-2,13,ASNQVGGNTGELF
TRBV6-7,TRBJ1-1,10,ASSYWVPEAF
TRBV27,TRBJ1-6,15,ASSLLPGKNPGSPLH
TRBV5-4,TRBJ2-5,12,ASSFSGYQETQY
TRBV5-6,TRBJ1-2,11,ASSFGQAGGYT
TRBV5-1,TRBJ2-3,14,ASSSPGTSVPDTQY
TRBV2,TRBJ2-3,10,ASGAQSDTQY
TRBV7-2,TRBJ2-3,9,ASSSTDTQY
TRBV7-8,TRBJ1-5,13,ASSLASQNNQPQH
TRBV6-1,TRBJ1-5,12,ASSEGQRNQPQH
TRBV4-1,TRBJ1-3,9,ASQRQGTIY
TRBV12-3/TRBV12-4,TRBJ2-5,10,ASQRFQETQY
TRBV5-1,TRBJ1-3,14,ASSLVDLTSGNTIY
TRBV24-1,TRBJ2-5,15,ATSSGTSGPIQETQY
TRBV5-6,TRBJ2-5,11,ASSFGLQETQY
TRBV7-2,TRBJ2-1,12,ASSVGQKGNEQF
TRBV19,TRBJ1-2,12,ASKPQAGNYGYT
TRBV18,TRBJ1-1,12,ASSGDPRGTEAF
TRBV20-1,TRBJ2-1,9,SARGTGEKF
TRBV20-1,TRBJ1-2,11,SATEGSGYGYT
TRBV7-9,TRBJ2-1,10,ASTYSYNEQF
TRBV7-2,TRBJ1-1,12,ASSTESSNTEAF
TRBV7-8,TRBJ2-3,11,ASGLAGTDTQY